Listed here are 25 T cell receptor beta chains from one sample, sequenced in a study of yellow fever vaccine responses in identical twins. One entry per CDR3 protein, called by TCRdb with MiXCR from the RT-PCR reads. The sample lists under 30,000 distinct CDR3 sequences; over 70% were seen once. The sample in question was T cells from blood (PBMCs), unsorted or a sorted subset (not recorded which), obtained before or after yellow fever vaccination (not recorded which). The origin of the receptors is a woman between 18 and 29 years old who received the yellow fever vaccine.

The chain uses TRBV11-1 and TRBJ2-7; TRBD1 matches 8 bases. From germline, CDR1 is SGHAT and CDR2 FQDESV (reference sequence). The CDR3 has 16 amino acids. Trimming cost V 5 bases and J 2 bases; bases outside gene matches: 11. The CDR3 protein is CASSPTRAGQAYEQYF. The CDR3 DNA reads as TGTGCCAGCAGCCCCACCCGGGCGGGACAGGCCTACGAGCAGTACTTC.

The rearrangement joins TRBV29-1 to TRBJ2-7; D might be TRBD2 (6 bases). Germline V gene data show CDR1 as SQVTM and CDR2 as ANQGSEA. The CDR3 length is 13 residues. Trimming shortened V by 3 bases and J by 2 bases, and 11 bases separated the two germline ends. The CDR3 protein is CSVDGTPPYEQYF. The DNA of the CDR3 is TGCAGCGTTGATGGGACTCCTCCCTACGAGCAGTACTTC.

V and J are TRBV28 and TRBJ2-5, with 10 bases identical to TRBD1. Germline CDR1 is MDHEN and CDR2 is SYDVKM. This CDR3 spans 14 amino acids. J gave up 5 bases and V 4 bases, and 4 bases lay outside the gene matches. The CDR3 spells CASSSRDRGETQYF. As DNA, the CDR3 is TGTGCCAGCAGTTCCCGGGACAGGGGCGAGACCCAGTACTTC.

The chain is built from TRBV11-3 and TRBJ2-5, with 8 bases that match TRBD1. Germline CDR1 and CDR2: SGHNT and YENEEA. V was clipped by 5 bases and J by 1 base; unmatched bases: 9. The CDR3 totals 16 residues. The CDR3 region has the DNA TGTGCCAGCAGCCCACTTGGACAGGGAGTCCAAGAGACCCAGTACTTC. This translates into CASSPLGQGVQETQYF.

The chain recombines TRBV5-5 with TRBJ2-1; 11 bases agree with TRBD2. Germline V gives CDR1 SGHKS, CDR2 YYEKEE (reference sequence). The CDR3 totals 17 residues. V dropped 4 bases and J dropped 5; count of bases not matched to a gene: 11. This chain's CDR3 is CASSQNAGTSGNNEQFF. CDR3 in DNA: TGTGCCAGCAGCCAAAATGCCGGGACTAGCGGTAACAATGAGCAGTTCTTC. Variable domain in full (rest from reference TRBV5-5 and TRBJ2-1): DAGVTQSPTHLIKTRGQQVTLRCSPISGHKSVSWYQQVLGQGPQFIFQYYEKEERGRGNFPDRFSARQFPNYSSELNVNALLLGDSALYLCASSQNAGTSGNNEQFFGPGTRLTVL.

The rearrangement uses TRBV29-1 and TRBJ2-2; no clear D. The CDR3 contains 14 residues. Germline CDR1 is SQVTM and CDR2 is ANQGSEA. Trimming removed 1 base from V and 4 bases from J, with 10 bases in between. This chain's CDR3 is CSVEVPPSTGELFF. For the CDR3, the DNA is TGCAGCGTTGAAGTTCCTCCTTCCACCGGGGAGCTGTTTTTT.

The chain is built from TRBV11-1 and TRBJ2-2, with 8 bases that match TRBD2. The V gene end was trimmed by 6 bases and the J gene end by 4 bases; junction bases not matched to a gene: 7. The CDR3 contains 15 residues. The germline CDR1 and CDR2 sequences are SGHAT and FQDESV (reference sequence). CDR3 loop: CASSHSGRGTGELFF. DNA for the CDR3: TGTGCCAGCAGTCACAGCGGGAGAGGCACCGGGGAGCTGTTTTTT. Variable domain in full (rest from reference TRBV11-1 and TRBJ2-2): EAEVAQSPRYKITEKSQAVAFWCDPISGHATLYWYRQILGQGPELLVQFQDESVVDDSQLPKDRFSAERLKGVDSTLKIQPAELGDSAMYLCASSHSGRGTGELFFGEGSRLTVL.

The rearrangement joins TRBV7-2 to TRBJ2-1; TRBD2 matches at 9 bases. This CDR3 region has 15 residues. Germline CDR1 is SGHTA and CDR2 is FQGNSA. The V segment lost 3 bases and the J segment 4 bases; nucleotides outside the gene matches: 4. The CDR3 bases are TGTGCCAGCAGCTTTAGCGGGGGAAATTACAATGAGCAGTTCTTC. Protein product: CASSFSGGNYNEQFF.

The CDR3 sequence is CAISEGTVSKNIQYF. CDR3 coding DNA: TGTGCCATCAGTGAAGGTACGGTCTCCAAAAACATTCAGTACTTC. The gene calls are TRBV10-3 and TRBJ2-4; D ambiguous. Germline values: CDR1 ENHRY, CDR2 SYGVKD. This CDR3 region has 15 residues. Trimming pared 3 bases from V and 2 bases from J, leaving 11 bases between.

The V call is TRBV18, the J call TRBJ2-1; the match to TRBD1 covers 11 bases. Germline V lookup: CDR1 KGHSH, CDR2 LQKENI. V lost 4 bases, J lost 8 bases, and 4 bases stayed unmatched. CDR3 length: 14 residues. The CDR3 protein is CASSLGQGAYEQFF. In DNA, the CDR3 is TGTGCCAGCTCACTAGGACAGGGGGCCTATGAGCAGTTCTTC. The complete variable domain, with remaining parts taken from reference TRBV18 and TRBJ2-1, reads NAGVMQNPRHLVRRRGQEARLRCSPMKGHSHVYWYRQLPEEGLKFMVYLQKENIIDESGMPKERFSAEFPKEGPSILRIQQVVRGDSAAYFCASSLGQGAYEQFFGPGTRLTVL.

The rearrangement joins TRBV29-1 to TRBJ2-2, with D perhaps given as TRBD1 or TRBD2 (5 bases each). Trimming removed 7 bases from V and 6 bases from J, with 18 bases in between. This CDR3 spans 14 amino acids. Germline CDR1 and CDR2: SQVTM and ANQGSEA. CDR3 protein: CSASRPQDSGELFF. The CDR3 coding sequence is TGCAGCGCCTCCCGACCACAGGACTCCGGGGAGCTGTTTTTT.

CDR3 amino acids: CASSLSGPQETQYF. The CDR3 DNA reads TGCGCCAGCAGCTTGAGCGGACCCCAAGAGACCCAGTACTTC. This rearrangement joins TRBV5-1 to TRBJ2-5; TRBD2 is a possible D gene (5 bases). Germline assignment: CDR1 SGHRS and CDR2 YFSETQ. V was clipped by 1 base and J by 1 base, with 8 bases between them. The CDR3 totals 14 residues.

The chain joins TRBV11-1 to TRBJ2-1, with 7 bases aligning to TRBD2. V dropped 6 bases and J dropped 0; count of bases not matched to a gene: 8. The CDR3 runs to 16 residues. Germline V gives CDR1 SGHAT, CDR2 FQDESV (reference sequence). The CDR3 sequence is CASSPIAGDSYNEQFF. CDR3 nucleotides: TGTGCCAGCAGTCCCATCGCGGGAGACTCCTACAATGAGCAGTTCTTC.

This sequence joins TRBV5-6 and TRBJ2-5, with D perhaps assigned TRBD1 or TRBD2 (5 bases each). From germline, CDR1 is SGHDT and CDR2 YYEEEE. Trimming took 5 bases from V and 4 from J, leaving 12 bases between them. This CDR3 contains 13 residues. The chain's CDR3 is CASSRSGGETQYF. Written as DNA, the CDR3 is TGTGCCAGCAGTAGATCTGGGGGAGAGACCCAGTACTTC.

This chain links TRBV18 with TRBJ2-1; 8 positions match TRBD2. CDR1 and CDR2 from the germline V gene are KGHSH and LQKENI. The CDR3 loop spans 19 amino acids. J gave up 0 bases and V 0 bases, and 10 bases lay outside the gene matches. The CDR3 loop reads CASSPPNSGVSSSYNEQFF. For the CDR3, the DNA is TGTGCCAGCTCACCACCTAATAGCGGGGTTTCCAGCTCCTACAATGAGCAGTTCTTC.

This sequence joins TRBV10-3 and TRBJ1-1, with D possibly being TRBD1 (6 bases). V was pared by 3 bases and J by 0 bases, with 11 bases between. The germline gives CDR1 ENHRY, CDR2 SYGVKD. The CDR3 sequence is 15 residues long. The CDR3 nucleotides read TGTGCCATCAGTGACATGGACAGAATGAACACTGAAGCTTTCTTT. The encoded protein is CAISDMDRMNTEAFF.

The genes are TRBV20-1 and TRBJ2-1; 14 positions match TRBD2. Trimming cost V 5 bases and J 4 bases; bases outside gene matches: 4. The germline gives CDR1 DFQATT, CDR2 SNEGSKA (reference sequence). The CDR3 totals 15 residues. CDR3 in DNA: TGCAGTGCTGGGGGACTAGCGGGAGTATACAATGAGCAGTTCTTC. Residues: CSAGGLAGVYNEQFF.

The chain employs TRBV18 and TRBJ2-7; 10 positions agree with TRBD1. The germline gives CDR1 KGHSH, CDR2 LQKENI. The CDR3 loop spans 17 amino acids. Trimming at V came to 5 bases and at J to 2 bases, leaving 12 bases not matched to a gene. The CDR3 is CASSSSNRDRGPYEQYF. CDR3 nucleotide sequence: TGTGCCAGCTCATCTTCGAACCGGGACAGGGGTCCCTACGAGCAGTACTTC.

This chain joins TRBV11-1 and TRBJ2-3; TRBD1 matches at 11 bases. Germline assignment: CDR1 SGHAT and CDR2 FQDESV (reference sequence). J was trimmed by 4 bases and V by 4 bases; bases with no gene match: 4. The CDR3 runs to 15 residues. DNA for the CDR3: TGTGCCAGCAGCTCGGGACAGGGGGGGGCAGATACGCAGTATTTT. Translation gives CASSSGQGGADTQYF.

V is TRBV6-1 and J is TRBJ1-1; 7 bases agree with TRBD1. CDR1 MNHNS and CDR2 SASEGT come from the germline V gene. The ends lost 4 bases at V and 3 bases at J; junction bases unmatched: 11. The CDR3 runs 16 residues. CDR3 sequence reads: CASSGAGGPRYTEAFF. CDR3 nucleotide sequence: TGTGCCAGCAGTGGGGCAGGGGGGCCAAGGTACACTGAAGCTTTCTTT.

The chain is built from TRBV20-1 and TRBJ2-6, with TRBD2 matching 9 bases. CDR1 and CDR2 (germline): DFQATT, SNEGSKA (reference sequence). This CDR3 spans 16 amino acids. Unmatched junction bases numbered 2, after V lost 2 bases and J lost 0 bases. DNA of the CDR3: TGCAGTGCTAGAACTAGCGGGCTCTCTGGGGCCAACGTCCTGACTTTC. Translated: CSARTSGLSGANVLTF.

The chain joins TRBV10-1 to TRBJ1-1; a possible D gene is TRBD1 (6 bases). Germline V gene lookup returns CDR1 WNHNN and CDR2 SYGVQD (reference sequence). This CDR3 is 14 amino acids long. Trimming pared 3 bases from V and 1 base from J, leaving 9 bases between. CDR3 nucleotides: TGCGCCAGCAGTGAAGGGGGAAAGAACACTGAAGCTTTCTTT. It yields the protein CASSEGGKNTEAFF.

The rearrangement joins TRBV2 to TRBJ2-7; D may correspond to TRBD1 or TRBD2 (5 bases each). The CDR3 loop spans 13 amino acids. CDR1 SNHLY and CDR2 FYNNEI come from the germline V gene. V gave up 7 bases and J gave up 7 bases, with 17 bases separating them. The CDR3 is CASTGTASDEQYV. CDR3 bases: TGTGCCAGCACCGGGACGGCCAGCGATGAGCAGTACGTC.

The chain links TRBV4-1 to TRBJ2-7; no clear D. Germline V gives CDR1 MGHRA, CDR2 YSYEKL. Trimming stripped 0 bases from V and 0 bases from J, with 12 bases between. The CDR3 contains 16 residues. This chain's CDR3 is CASSQDLDKSSYEQYF. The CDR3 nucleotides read TGCGCCAGCAGCCAAGATCTCGACAAAAGCTCCTACGAGCAGTACTTC.

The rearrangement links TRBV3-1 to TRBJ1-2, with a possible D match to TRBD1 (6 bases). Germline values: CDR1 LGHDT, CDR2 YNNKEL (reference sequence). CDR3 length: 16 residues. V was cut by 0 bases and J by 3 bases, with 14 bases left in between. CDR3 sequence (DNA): TGTGCCAGCAGCCAAGATAGGGGGATTCATTACTATGGCTACACCTTC. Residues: CASSQDRGIHYYGYTF.